This T cell receptor beta chain emerged from a study of neoadjuvant anti-PD-1 for oral cavity cancer. Study findings and constraints: Only a few patients per response group were TCR-analyzed; validation needed.

To note about this clone: Antigen unknown.

Produced via immunoSEQ multiplex PCR; TCRdb's table is partial and in-frame only. The repertoire has about 15,000 clones, under 65% of them found once; the top ten carry about 2.4%. The V and J ends lost 6 bases and 2 bases respectively, with 5 bases between them. Germline assignment: CDR1 LNHNV and CDR2 YYDKDF (reference sequence). The CDR3 runs 12 residues. The rearrangement links TRBV15 to TRBJ2-1; D remains ambiguous. Sample: PBMCs, taken before nivolumab (anti-PD-1) treatment. The TCR sequence derives from a person between 40 and 80 years old with oral cavity squamous cell carcinoma. The chain's CDR3 is CATSPTYNEQFF. CDR3 in DNA: TGTGCCACCAGTCCTACCTACAATGAGCAGTTCTTC.